This T cell receptor (beta chain) was identified during a study of cytomegalovirus exposure and HLA in healthy donors. CDR1 is ENHRY, CDR2 SYGVKD, per germline. V was pared by 11 bases and J by 1 base, with 6 bases of the junction left unmatched. CDR3 length: 14 amino acids. Clones were sequenced by immunoSEQ multiplex PCR, and TCRdb holds only the in-frame ones, with some missing. The data show 140,000 to 150,000 clones, about 95% seen once. The TCR comes from a young man in good health and CMV-seropositive. The sequenced material came from PBMCs. This chain connects TRBV10-3 to TRBJ2-3; 10 bases are shared with TRBD2. The CDR3 DNA is TGTGCCGCCGAGCGGGAGGGGGGCACAGATACGCAGTATTTT. Translating gives CAAEREGGTDTQYF.